The rows below give T cell receptor beta chains drawn from one sample of a study of blood T cells in healthy people across ages. A single record per CDR3 protein comes from TCRdb applying MiXCR to the 5' RACE reads. This table has 1.5 million to 2 million distinct CDR3 sequences, roughly 27% appearing once. The sample consisted of blood. Source of these receptors: a woman aged 25 to 39 in good health. CDR3s include the opening cysteine and the closing phenylalanine or tryptophan. The D gene is left open where the match is weak. The size of a clone is reported for some rows only, either as once, few or many, or as a class for expanded clones.

j_call clone_size v_call d_call cdr3_nt cdr3_aa
TRBJ2-7 NA TRBV6-1 TRBD1 TGTGCCAGCAGTGTGTCACAGGGGAACTACGAGCAGTACTTC CASSVSQGNYEQYF
TRBJ2-4 many TRBV7-2 TRBD1 TGTGCCAGCAGCAGAAGACCGGGACAGGGATCAGACATTCAGTACTTC CASSRRPGQGSDIQYF
TRBJ2-1 many TRBV29-1 NA TGCAGCGTTGATGTTGCTGGGGACAATGAGCAGTTCTTC CSVDVAGDNEQFF
TRBJ2-3 many TRBV4-3 TRBD2 TGCGCCAGCAGCCCGGGGACTAGCGGGAAAGATACGCAGTATTTT CASSPGTSGKDTQYF
TRBJ2-3 NA TRBV12-3/TRBV12-4 NA TGTGCCAGCAGCTCGCGGTGGGGGAGCACAGATACGCAGTATTTT CASSSRWGSTDTQYF
TRBJ2-7 NA TRBV6-5 TRBD2 TGTGCCAGCAGTAAAGGACTAGAAATTGGCGAGCAGTACTTC CASSKGLEIGEQYF
TRBJ2-4 many TRBV7-2 TRBD1 TGTGCCAGCAGCTTCCCCGACAGGGGCAGTCCCAAAAACATTCAGTACTTC CASSFPDRGSPKNIQYF
TRBJ2-4 few TRBV20-1 NA TGCAGTACTAGAGATCCGGTGGATACAAACATTCAGTACTTC CSTRDPVDTNIQYF
TRBJ1-2 NA TRBV19 NA TGTGCCAGTAGTCCCGACACGGATCCCTACGGCTACACCTTC CASSPDTDPYGYTF
TRBJ2-3 few TRBV29-1 NA TGCAGCCTTAAAAATTTTGTTTCAGGGGATACGCAGTATTTT CSLKNFVSGDTQYF
TRBJ2-3 NA TRBV20-1 NA TGCAGTACAACCCGGGGGGCAAGAGATACGCAGTATTTT CSTTRGARDTQYF
TRBJ1-5 NA TRBV16 TRBD1 TGTGCCAGCAGCCAGAACAGGGGGAAGCAGCCCCAGCATTTT CASSQNRGKQPQHF
TRBJ1-2 few TRBV12-5 NA TGTGCTAACGAGGATCGAAATAACTATGGCTACACCTTC CANEDRNNYGYTF
TRBJ1-6 NA TRBV6-6 TRBD1 TGTGCCAGCAGTTACTCGTGGCAGGGGGATTCACCCCTCCACTTT CASSYSWQGDSPLHF
TRBJ2-3 NA TRBV28 NA TGTGCCAGCAGTCCCCTCGTGACTAGAGCAGATACGCAGTATTTT CASSPLVTRADTQYF
TRBJ1-4 NA TRBV20-1 TRBD1 TGCAGTGCTCCACAGGGGCGGACAGGGCTAAGTGAAAAACTGTTTTTT CSAPQGRTGLSEKLFF
TRBJ1-1 NA TRBV7-2 NA TGTGCCAGCAGCTTTGGGGGCACGACGGCTGAAGCTTTCTTT CASSFGGTTAEAFF
TRBJ2-5 few TRBV6-1 TRBD2 TGTGCCAGCAGTGAGTTGCGGGGGGCCCAAGAGACCCAGTACTTC CASSELRGAQETQYF
TRBJ2-2 NA TRBV5-1 TRBD2 TGCGCCAGCAGCCACCAGCGGGGGAACACCGGGGAGCTGTTTTTT CASSHQRGNTGELFF
TRBJ2-7 many TRBV7-2 TRBD2 TGTGCCAGCAGCTTTCGGGGCCAGACTAGCGCATCCTACGAGCAGTACTTC CASSFRGQTSASYEQYF
TRBJ2-7 NA TRBV25-1 TRBD2 TGTGCCAGCAGTGAATCATTGGGTGCGGGGGGACTATACGAGCAGTACTTC CASSESLGAGGLYEQYF
TRBJ2-3 NA TRBV4-3 TRBD2 TGCGCCAGCAGCCAGTCAACTAGCGGTGATACGCAGTATTTT CASSQSTSGDTQYF
TRBJ2-7 NA TRBV2 NA TGTGCCAGCAGTGAGGGGGAGCCCTACGAGCAGTACTTC CASSEGEPYEQYF
TRBJ2-5 NA TRBV18 NA TGTGCCAGCTCCCAACAGAGTCAAGAGACCCAGTACTTC CASSQQSQETQYF
TRBJ1-2 NA TRBV7-2 TRBD1 TGTGCCAGCAACCTCGGACAGGGAGTGGGCTACACCTTC CASNLGQGVGYTF
TRBJ2-3 NA TRBV9 NA TGTGCCAGCAACCTATACGGGGCTAGCACAGATACGCAGTATTTT CASNLYGASTDTQYF
TRBJ2-1 few TRBV9 TRBD2 TGTGCCAGCAGCGTAGTAGCGGGGGGGAATGAGCAGTTCTTC CASSVVAGGNEQFF
TRBJ1-1 few TRBV12-3/TRBV12-4 NA TGTGCCTGTCATCTACCCGGCACTGAAGCTTTCTTT CACHLPGTEAFF
TRBJ2-1 NA TRBV12-3/TRBV12-4 TRBD2 TGTGCCAGCAGGTTGGGAGGGCCTTCCAACAATGAGCAGTTCTTC CASRLGGPSNNEQFF
TRBJ1-2 few TRBV3-1 NA TGTGCCAGCAGCCCCCAGGGAGCAAGAAAGTACTATGGCTACACCTTC CASSPQGARKYYGYTF
TRBJ1-1 few TRBV29-1 NA TGCAGCGTTGAAGGGGGCAGGGACACTGAAGCTTTCTTT CSVEGGRDTEAFF
TRBJ2-6 NA TRBV7-2 NA TGTGCCAGCACACTACCGTTAGGGGGGGCCAACGTCCTGACTTTC CASTLPLGGANVLTF
TRBJ2-2 few TRBV4-3 NA TGCGCCAGCAGCCAAGAGCGAGCTGTCAGGCAGGGCGGAGCCGGGGAGCTGTTTTTT CASSQERAVRQGGAGELFF
TRBJ2-2 few TRBV6-1 NA TGTGCCAGCAGTCCTGGACAACACACCGGGGAGCTGTTTTTT CASSPGQHTGELFF
TRBJ2-7 few TRBV5-1 TRBD2 TGCGCCAGCAGCTTCGGGACTAGCGGGGGTGTATCCTACGAGCAGTACTTC CASSFGTSGGVSYEQYF
TRBJ2-1 NA TRBV5-1 NA TGCGCCAGCAGCTTGGAGTTAGTAAATGAGCAGTTCTTC CASSLELVNEQFF
TRBJ1-3 NA TRBV29-1 TRBD1 TGCAGCGTTGTGTATCGGACAGGGGGCATTGGAAACACCATATATTTT CSVVYRTGGIGNTIYF
TRBJ1-1 once TRBV6-1 NA TGTGCCAGCAGTGGATATCGGAGGCGGTTGAACACTGAAGCTTTCTTT CASSGYRRRLNTEAFF
TRBJ2-3 NA TRBV7-9 TRBD1 TGTGCCAGCAGCTTGAGACAGGGGAGGACAGATACGCAGTATTTT CASSLRQGRTDTQYF
TRBJ2-1 NA TRBV9 NA TGTGCCAGCAGCGTAGATGGTACCCACCTGCAGCAGTTCTTC CASSVDGTHLQQFF
TRBJ2-7 once TRBV20-1 NA TGCAGTGCTAGTCAGGGGACAAGGTACAATGAGCAGTACTTC CSASQGTRYNEQYF
TRBJ1-2 NA TRBV7-9 NA TGTGCCAGCAGCTTAGGGGCTATTAACTATGGCTACACCTTC CASSLGAINYGYTF
TRBJ2-7 NA TRBV18 TRBD2 TGTGCCAGCTCTTTCCTAGCGGGGGGCCCCCCGGACGAGCAGTACTTC CASSFLAGGPPDEQYF
TRBJ2-7 few TRBV20-1 TRBD2 TGCACCCACCTAGCGGGGGGGCCCCACGAGCAGTACTTC CTHLAGGPHEQYF
TRBJ1-1 NA TRBV10-3 TRBD1 TGTGCCATCAGTGGGACAGGGGAAAGCACTGAAGCTTTCTTT CAISGTGESTEAFF
TRBJ2-1 few TRBV4-1 TRBD2 TGCGCCAGCAGCCCCTACCTTGCGGGAGTCACCTACAATGAGCAGTTCTTC CASSPYLAGVTYNEQFF
TRBJ2-1 NA TRBV28 TRBD2 TGTGCCAGCAGTTTTGACCCGGGGCTAGCGGGGGGGCCGGGGTCCTACAATGAGCAGTTCTTC CASSFDPGLAGGPGSYNEQFF
TRBJ2-1 many TRBV5-8 NA TGTGCCAGCAGCTGGCCGGGGACCGGTCAGGGGAATGAGCAGTTCTTC CASSWPGTGQGNEQFF
TRBJ1-1 once TRBV12-5 NA TGTGCTAGTGGTTTGGTACTTACAGACGACCCGAACACTGAAGCTTTCTTT CASGLVLTDDPNTEAFF
TRBJ2-2 few TRBV2 TRBD2 TGTGCCAGCAGTATGACTAGCGGGACCGGGGAGCTGTTTTTT CASSMTSGTGELFF
TRBJ2-3 NA TRBV6-6 TRBD2 TGTGCCAGCAGGCCCGCCGGGAGGGGCGCAGATACGCAGTATTTT CASRPAGRGADTQYF
TRBJ2-5 NA TRBV7-3 NA TGTGCCAGCAGCCAACATGGGGCTGACGAGACCCAGTACTTC CASSQHGADETQYF
TRBJ1-5 few TRBV27 NA TGTGCCAGCAGTTTATCGGGGGGGCAGCTCAATCAGCCCCAGCATTTT CASSLSGGQLNQPQHF
TRBJ2-3 NA TRBV7-2 NA TGTGCCCTCAAGCGGCAGGTCCACTCAGATACGCAGTATTTT CALKRQVHSDTQYF